What follows are 25 T cell receptor beta chains derived from one specimen sequenced in a study of CD8+CD57+ T cells in acquired aplastic anemia. Using genomic DNA as the template, TCR beta VDJ and CDR3 profiling was carried out. Each CDR3 protein gets one entry after TCRdb re-called the reads with MiXCR. The profile covers about 81,000 distinct CDR3 sequences, with under 50% appearing a single time and 65% to 80% taken by the ten largest. The specimen was sorted CD4+, CD8+, or CD8+CD57+ T cells (not recorded which) from PBMCs. The receptor source for this set is a human donor in good health, serving as a control.

This clonotype came up many times. This chain joins TRBV7-2 and TRBJ2-5, with D maybe TRBD1 (6 bases). Trimming shortened V by 6 bases and J by 5 bases, and 19 bases separated the two germline ends. The CDR3 totals 15 residues. CDR1 and CDR2 (germline): SGHTA, FQGNSA. CDR3: CASRSQGQGRETQYF. The CDR3 nucleotides read TGTGCCAGCAGATCACAGGGTCAGGGAAGGGAGACCCAGTACTTC.

Ten or more counts support this clonotype. The genes are TRBV4-1 and TRBJ1-6; the D is unclear. The CDR3 covers 15 residues. V lost 1 base and J lost 0, with 4 bases in between. Per the germline V gene, CDR1 is MGHRA and CDR2 is YSYEKL. CDR3 region: CASSQASSYNSPLHF. The CDR3 DNA follows: TGCGCCAGCAGCCAAGCAAGCTCCTATAATTCACCCCTCCACTTT.

The chain combines TRBV30 with TRBJ2-4; D possibly corresponds to TRBD2 (5 bases). The CDR3 is 12 amino acids. Trimming stripped 6 bases from V and 8 bases from J, with 14 bases between. Germline CDR1 GTSNPN, CDR2 SVGIG (reference sequence). The CDR3 loop is CACTGIGYIQYF. DNA of the CDR3: TGTGCCTGTACGGGGATCGGGTACATTCAGTACTTC.

With regard to this clonotype: A much larger clone is a single base away; this may be a read error. The chain couples TRBV25-1 to TRBJ2-6; D could derive from TRBD1 or TRBD2 (5 bases each). Germline CDR1 MGHDK, CDR2 SYGVNS. The CDR3 contains 15 residues. V was shortened by 6 bases and J by 4 bases, with 13 bases between the two germline ends. This chain's CDR3 is CASSVSGLGANVLTF. In DNA form, the CDR3 reads TGTGCCAGCAGCGTATCGGGGCTCGGGGCCAACGTCCTGACTTTC.

This clonotype has ten or more counts. The gene calls are TRBV15 and TRBJ2-7; 7 bases map to TRBD1. The J segment lost 2 bases and the V segment lost 4 bases, leaving 5 bases of the junction unmatched. Germline values: CDR1 LNHNV, CDR2 YYDKDF (reference sequence). There are 14 residues in the CDR3. In DNA form, the CDR3 reads TGTGCCACCAGCACGAGACAGGGTACCTACGAGCAGTACTTC. This translates into CATSTRQGTYEQYF.

This clonotype was seen many times. The V gene is TRBV6-5, the J gene TRBJ1-1; possible D gene TRBD1, 6 bases. V dropped 6 bases and J dropped 4 bases, with 12 bases sitting between them. Germline CDR1 is MNHEY and CDR2 is SVGAGI. The CDR3 length is 13 residues. CDR3 sequence (DNA): TGTGCCAGCAGGTCACAGGGAGGCACTGAAGCTTTCTTT. It is translated as CASRSQGGTEAFF.

The chain carries TRBV2 and TRBJ1-2; D remains unclear. Deletions cut 8 bases from V and 0 bases from J, with 7 bases between. This CDR3 has 12 residues. Germline CDR1 SNHLY, CDR2 FYNNEI. Written as DNA, the CDR3 is TGTGCCAGCCCAGAACCTAACTATGGCTACACCTTC. Its translation is CASPEPNYGYTF. Drawing the rest from reference TRBV2 and TRBJ1-2, the complete variable domain is EPEVTQTPSHQVTQMGQEVILRCVPISNHLYFYWYRQILGQKVEFLVSFYNNEISEKSEIFDDQFSVERPDGSNFTLKIRSTKLEDSAMYFCASPEPNYGYTFGSGTRLTVV.

The sample holds many counts of this clonotype. This chain joins TRBV11-2 and TRBJ1-1; D may be TRBD1 (6 bases). Trimming stripped 5 bases from V and 4 bases from J, with 20 bases between. CDR1 and CDR2 from the germline V gene are SGHAT and FQNNGV. CDR3 length: 16 residues. The chain's CDR3 is CASSQILPGQGTEAFF. The CDR3 DNA reads as TGTGCCAGCAGCCAAATCCTACCGGGACAAGGCACTGAAGCTTTCTTT.

This clonotype turned up a few times. V and J are TRBV15 and TRBJ2-1, with D possibly being TRBD1 or TRBD2 (5 bases each). Looked up from germline, CDR1 is LNHNV and CDR2 is YYDKDF (reference sequence). This CDR3 has 15 residues. The V and J ends lost 1 base and 5 bases respectively, with 12 bases between them. The CDR3 DNA is TGTGCCACCAGCAGAGCAGAGGGGTCGAACAATGAGCAGTTCTTC. Protein: CATSRAEGSNNEQFF.

This clonotype was seen only a few times. The rearrangement links TRBV5-1 to TRBJ1-1; D is undetermined. Trimming took off 0 bases at V and 1 base at J, with 13 bases between the two ends. The CDR3 sequence is 16 residues long. Germline assignment: CDR1 SGHRS and CDR2 YFSETQ. The CDR3 spells CASSLEFGEQNTEAFF. Here the CDR3 DNA reads TGCGCCAGCAGCTTGGAATTTGGAGAACAGAACACTGAAGCTTTCTTT.

The J gene is TRBJ2-5, the V gene TRBV7-2, with TRBD2 identical over 7 bases. Unmatched junction bases numbered 4, after V lost 4 bases and J lost 5 bases. This CDR3 has 13 residues. Germline CDR1 and CDR2: SGHTA and FQGNSA. The CDR3 region has the DNA TGTGCCAGCAGCTCAATCGGGGGGGAGACCCAGTACTTC. The encoded protein is CASSSIGGETQYF. Full variable domain (missing parts from reference TRBV7-2 and TRBJ2-5): GAGVSQSPSNKVTEKGKDVELRCDPISGHTALYWYRQSLGQGLEFLIYFQGNSAPDKSGLPSDRFSAERTGGSVSTLTIQRTQQEDSAVYLCASSSIGGETQYFGPGTRLLVL.

CDR3: CASSEDRGDTEAFF. The CDR3 DNA is TGTGCCAGCAGTGAAGACAGAGGCGACACTGAAGCTTTCTTT. This chain joins TRBV6-1 and TRBJ1-1, with no clear D. CDR3 length equals 14 residues. With 1 base removed from V and 3 bases from J, the gap between germline ends came to 9 bases. Germline CDR1 reads MNHNS; CDR2 reads SASEGT.

In its sample, this clonotype was seen many times. The V and J genes are TRBV5-5 and TRBJ2-7; TRBD1 matches at 7 bases. From germline, CDR1 is SGHKS and CDR2 YYEKEE (reference sequence). The CDR3 has 15 amino acids. V was clipped by 6 bases and J by 3 bases; unmatched bases: 12. The CDR3, as DNA: TGTGCCAGCACCGTTAGCGACAGGGTCAGCTACGAGCAGTACTTC. Translating gives CASTVSDRVSYEQYF.

This clonotype was picked up many times. The chain carries TRBV9 and TRBJ2-7, with TRBD1 matching 8 bases. Germline V gene lookup returns CDR1 SGDLS and CDR2 YYNGEE. V dropped 3 bases and J dropped 5; count of bases not matched to a gene: 10. This CDR3 is built from 15 residues. CDR3 protein: CASSGGQGKGDEQYF. The CDR3 DNA sequence: TGTGCCAGCAGCGGAGGACAGGGAAAGGGGGACGAGCAGTACTTC.

The chain employs TRBV9 and TRBJ2-2; D is unclear. V lost 0 bases to trimming and J lost 4 bases, with 7 bases between them. The CDR3 totals 14 residues. CDR1 SGDLS and CDR2 YYNGEE come from the germline V gene. CDR3 region: CASSVVEGTGELFF. For the CDR3, the DNA is TGTGCCAGCAGCGTAGTGGAAGGCACCGGGGAGCTGTTTTTT.

Here the CDR3 DNA reads TGTGCCAGCTCACCAATCGAATTCAGGGGTCCCACCGAAGGCATTCAGTACTTC. Amino acid sequence: CASSPIEFRGPTEGIQYF. This chain links TRBV25-1 with TRBJ2-4; tentatively, D is TRBD1 (6 bases). CDR3 length equals 18 residues. Germline CDR1 reads MGHDK; CDR2 reads SYGVNS. The ends were cut back, 8 bases at V and 9 bases at J, with 32 bases in the middle.

The rearrangement uses TRBV11-1 and TRBJ2-1; TRBD2 might be the D (5 bases). Germline CDR1 is SGHAT and CDR2 is FQDESV (reference sequence). V lost 4 bases and J 0 bases, leaving 13 bases between the germline ends. This CDR3 is built from 16 residues. The CDR3 is CASSSIATHSYNEQFF. Here the CDR3 DNA reads TGTGCCAGCAGCTCGATAGCGACCCACTCCTACAATGAGCAGTTCTTC.

This clonotype has a handful of counts. The chain carries TRBV13 and TRBJ2-1; D perhaps matches TRBD1 (5 bases). The CDR3 runs to 12 residues. V lost 5 bases, J lost 7 bases, and 9 bases lay in between. CDR1 is PRHDT, CDR2 FYEKMQ, per germline (reference sequence). The CDR3 protein is CASSVQGNEQFF. Here the CDR3 DNA reads TGTGCCAGCAGCGTCCAGGGAAATGAGCAGTTCTTC.

As concerns this clonotype: It may be a read error: a sequence one base away is much more abundant. The chain employs TRBV2 and TRBJ1-2, with TRBD1 matching over 11 bases. Germline V gene data show CDR1 as SNHLY and CDR2 as FYNNEI. The CDR3 runs to 14 residues. With 5 bases clipped from V and 4 bases from J, the junction kept 3 bases outside the gene matches. The CDR3 DNA follows: TGTGCCAGCAGTCGGGACAGGGGGACCTATGGCTACACCTTC. Translated: CASSRDRGTYGYTF.

This clonotype was counted a single time. The gene calls are TRBV7-8 and TRBJ2-5, with a possible D match to TRBD1 (5 bases). V was cut by 5 bases and J by 2 bases, with 18 bases left in between. This CDR3 has 16 amino acids. Per the germline V gene, CDR1 is SGHVS and CDR2 is FQNEAQ. CDR3 in amino acids: CASSQALGPEQETQYF. CDR3 DNA sequence: TGTGCCAGCAGCCAGGCCCTGGGGCCCGAACAAGAGACCCAGTACTTC.

Many counts were recorded for this clonotype. J is TRBJ1-6 and V is TRBV10-2, with TRBD1 as a possible D gene (6 bases). The V end lost 4 bases, the J end lost 8 bases, and 15 bases lay between the germline ends. Germline V lookup: CDR1 WSHSY, CDR2 SAAADI. The CDR3 loop spans 15 amino acids. The CDR3 loop reads CASSGQAVIDSPLHF. CDR3 nucleotides: TGCGCCAGCAGTGGACAGGCCGTTATCGATTCACCCCTCCACTTT.

This clonotype appeared many times. The chain is built from TRBV29-1 and TRBJ2-7; D remains ambiguous. V lost 4 bases and J lost 0, with 7 bases in between. The CDR3 is 12 amino acids. The germline V gene encodes CDR1 SQVTM and CDR2 ANQGSEA. The CDR3 DNA follows: TGCAGCGTTGTAGAAGACTCCTACGAGCAGTACTTC. Encoded protein: CSVVEDSYEQYF.

V is TRBV25-1 and J is TRBJ1-4; 8 bases agree with TRBD1. Germline V gives CDR1 MGHDK, CDR2 SYGVNS. The CDR3 is 16 amino acids. Unmatched junction bases numbered 14, after V lost 6 bases and J lost 8 bases. This chain's CDR3 is CASSDRGSPGNEKLFF. The CDR3 DNA sequence: TGTGCCAGCAGCGACAGGGGAAGCCCGGGGAACGAAAAACTGTTTTTT.

V usage is TRBV29-1 and J usage is TRBJ1-2, with TRBD1 identical over 8 bases. Germline loops: CDR1 SQVTM, CDR2 ANQGSEA. The CDR3 consists of 13 residues. J was trimmed by 4 bases and V by 6 bases; bases with no gene match: 7. CDR3 DNA sequence: TGCAGCGTGGAGTTACAGGGGGGCTATGGCTACACCTTC. This gives the protein CSVELQGGYGYTF.

The chain employs TRBV5-1 and TRBJ1-2; 9 nucleotides agree with TRBD1. This CDR3 has 14 amino acids. Germline CDR1 reads SGHRS; CDR2 reads YFSETQ. Trimming took 4 bases from V and 8 from J; bases not matched to a gene: 9. CDR3 loop: CASSQGQGGGGYTF. CDR3 nucleotides: TGCGCCAGCAGCCAGGGACAGGGAGGAGGAGGCTACACCTTC.